This note documents a single TCR beta chain sequence. Its antigen is as yet unknown. TCRdb recomputed calls from the 5' RACE reads with MiXCR, one row per CDR3 protein. There are about 400,000 distinct CDR3 sequences in the sample; roughly 15% occur only once, and around a fifth lies in the top ten. The data originate from a study of T-cell memory formation after mild COVID-19. Points from the study as a whole: The SARS-CoV-2 specificity of second-wave clones reaching peak at day 37 remained unverified.

Sequencing input: PBMCs or a T cell subset sorted from them (not recorded which). The clonotype comes from a man in his late teens or twenties who had mild COVID-19 (a few samples of this study predate the infection). Cell type and time point are not known.

In DNA, the CDR3 is TGTGCCACAGGACAGGGCAATCAGCCCCAGCATTTT. Translated: CATGQGNQPQHF. V and J are TRBV12-3 or TRBV12-4 and TRBJ1-5, with TRBD1 matching 7 bases. With 10 bases clipped from V and 2 bases from J, the junction kept 2 bases outside the gene matches. The CDR3 covers 12 residues.